This TCR beta chain was sequenced for a study of early stage breast cancer tumors. Each sample had two DNA replicates, 0.5 ug blood or about 1.5 ug tissue. Assay: immunoSEQ multiplex PCR; the TCRdb copy retains only in-frame clones and omits some. The table records around 41,000 clones, around 69% of them present only once. The specimen was blood. The TCR originated in a person aged 50-59 years with breast cancer.

The CDR3 here is CASLNDRGQYRTGELFF. The CDR3 DNA reads TGTGCCAGCCTCAATGACAGGGGACAATACAGGACCGGGGAGCTGTTTTTT. This chain joins TRBV2 and TRBJ2-2; 8 bases are a match to TRBD1. The CDR3 sequence is 17 residues long. Losses at the gene ends were 8 bases for V and 5 bases for J; bases not matched to a gene: 16. Germline V gene lookup returns CDR1 SNHLY and CDR2 FYNNEI.